This T cell receptor (beta chain) was profiled in a study of cytomegalovirus exposure and HLA in healthy donors (dated by TCRdb to about 2017). For the wider study: In an earlier analysis of about 560 of the donors, approximately 300 Gb of sequence data and 90 million to 130 million unique TCR beta sequences from about 179 million T cells were reported. Genome-wide SNP genotypes for about 55% of the roughly 670 donors were used in a later genetic analysis, which treated that subset as a discovery cohort. The number of typed donors differed by locus: roughly 629-630 for A, B, C, DRB1 and DQB1; some 500 for DQA1; approximately 600 for DPA1; and some 470 for DPB1. Rather than using new phenotypic data, the later analysis identified candidate immune exposures from TCR beta sequences and from how often those sequences occurred across donors. On average, around 240,000 unique TCR beta nucleotide sequences were sequenced per donor among several hundred genotyped donors of the cohort, with roughly 18% of those sequences being non-productive. A later analysis re-examined previously published TCR beta repertoires from roughly 650 donors and added high-resolution HLA genotyping to investigate patterns of TCR occurrence. The aim of the study was to test whether cataloging public T cell receptors could identify signatures of past pathogen exposure. An earlier analysis of 587 of the donors applied high-throughput TCR beta sequencing to assess whether each TCR beta V gene segment acted as functional or pseudogenic. A separate validation cohort of 100 to 150 different subjects was used in addition to the 666-subject first cohort. Among the roughly 370 genotyped donors, roughly 80% belonged to the genetic ancestry cluster associated with self-reported Caucasian donors. The study combined high-throughput TCR immunosequencing, statistical association of individual TCRs with disease status, and machine learning to predict cytomegalovirus infection status. The study used immunosequencing to profile the T cell repertoires of 600 to 850 subjects and linked those repertoires to cytomegalovirus serostatus. An early release that covered some 630 HLA-typed donors contained 300 to 350 gigabases of sequencing data and about 93 million unique TCR sequences. Because of strong linkage in the cohort, roughly five DR-DQ haplotypes were treated as single units for association and clustering. Both class I and class II loci were covered by HLA typing, at four-digit resolution. Donor age, sex, ethnicity and CMV serostatus were compiled alongside the repertoire data. All discovery cohort repertoires had been generated using a single sequencing platform. Here is what the overall study found, with its caveats: In a later analysis, HLA-associated TCR beta chains showed more clonal expansion and lower generation probabilities than non-associated chains that were equally common. Some 16 rarely observed V segments, including chromosome 9 orphons, were excluded from the earlier analysis of approximately 500 of the donors because counts were too low. When HLA alleles, especially DR and DQ, strongly co-occurred, TCR associations were difficult to assign to individual alleles. A later analysis reported that several top co-occurrence clusters appeared linked to parvovirus B19, influenza, CMV and Epstein-Barr virus. In a later genetic analysis, fewer N-insertions in productive TCRs were reported among donors in an Asian-associated ancestry cluster than the roughly 640-donor mean. According to the authors, the approach could potentially be generalized to other disease states and immunological phenotypes. The study listed 164 TCR beta chains as associated with cytomegalovirus. Presence/absence analyses assumed roughly uniform sequencing depth across donors, an assumption that may not hold. In both the original and validation cohorts, the classifier was reported to diagnose cytomegalovirus status with high specificity and sensitivity. A later analysis found that TCR association rates varied across HLA loci, with DRB1 alleles showing the most associated TCRs and HLA-C alleles the fewest. This cohort had only TCR beta chains sequenced, and the lack of alpha or paired-chain data limited which features could be detected. In a later genetic analysis, a missense DCLRE1C variant was associated with V-gene and J-gene trimming of TCR beta chains, and the association was replicated in an independent cohort. A later analysis found that most CMV-associated TCR beta chains appeared HLA-restricted, with HLA associations seemingly driven largely by CMV exposure. In an earlier analysis of about 540 of the donors, most TCR beta V segments were observed in productive rearrangements about 87% or about 30% of the time, broadly matching IMGT annotations. A further reported finding was that TCR beta sequences accurately predicted the HLA-A and HLA-B alleles for most subjects in the first cohort. A later analysis associated 16,951 TCR beta sequences with specific HLA alleles at a false discovery rate of 0.05. Because HLA typing was unavailable for some donors at each locus, only the typed subset was used in association tests. Correlated functional status among segregating V segments might be attributable to linkage disequilibrium, but an unknown experimental factor could not be ruled out. CMV serostatus was the only immune exposure information available for the cohort. Most TCR sequences were seen in very few donors, while some public TCRs were found in many individuals. A few of the identified cytomegalovirus-associated TCR beta chains were confirmed in vitro to be specific for cytomegalovirus antigens. The 87-base-pair reads could not distinguish some IMGT-functional V segments, including TRBV6-2 and TRBV6-3, so those segments were excluded. The sequencing pipeline was judged likely to have produced a cluster of highly shared sequence variants as a technical artifact.

To prepare the library, the immunoSEQ multiplex PCR assay was applied. For the multiplex PCR, a mixture combining 60 forward primers for TCR Vbeta segments and 13 reverse primers for TCR Jbeta segments was used. Amplification of the CDR3 region of rearranged TCR beta genes was performed with a multiplex PCR assay on genomic DNA. Amplified TCR beta libraries were sequenced as 87-base-pair reads on the Illumina HiSeq System. As for the authors' bioinformatics: Across the roughly 600 repertoires, a later analysis counted tens of millions of unique TCR beta chains, 9 million to 14 million of which were shared by at least two donors. A nearest-neighbor algorithm error-corrected the raw reads and collapsed the reads into unique sequences, merging closely related sequences to remove PCR and sequencing errors. V, D and J gene segments were assigned by aligning CDR3 sequences to IMGT reference sequences. For a sequence to be retained, at least a six-nucleotide match to both a V gene segment and a J gene segment was required. A rearrangement was called productive if the CDR3 had no stop codons and remained in frame with V and J, and every other rearrangement was called non-productive. CDR3 was defined by IMGT convention, running from the second conserved V-encoded cysteine to the conserved J-encoded phenylalanine. The earlier analysis of 587 of the donors excluded any sequence lacking an unambiguous match to a single V gene segment. An earlier analysis of some 500 of the donors classified V segments as functional when productive rearrangements were above 56.7% and as segregating when the standard deviation between donors was above 5%. A statistical classification framework was built to diagnose cytomegalovirus status from the catalog of TCR beta chain sequences. A later analysis assigned V and J genes by comparing TCR nucleotide sequences with IMGT/GENE-DB human TR gene sequences. The TCRdist pipeline was used in a later analysis to assign CDR3 sequences and most-parsimonious VDJ recombination scenarios. In a later analysis, each TCR beta chain was defined by its CDR3 amino acid sequence together with its V-gene family, and reads lacking a unique V-gene family were excluded. In a later analysis, 450 to 600 highly shared, low-generation-probability nucleotide sequences were removed to address suspected cross-contamination and a sequencing artifact. A later analysis calculated a clonal expansion index for each public chain from normalized within-repertoire ranks of inferred template counts. In a later analysis, generation probabilities were computed with a VDJ recombination model fitted to out-of-frame rearrangements, and the resulting probabilities were checked against IGoR. In a later analysis, TCR-TCR, TCR-HLA and TCR-CMV co-occurrence was scored with hypergeometric tests, and a repertoire-size bias correction was applied to TCR pairs. In a later analysis, false discovery rates were estimated by permuting HLA or CMV assignments 20 times. A later analysis grouped co-occurring TCRs with DBSCAN, adding TCRdist sequence similarity when clustering within HLA-allele-positive subsets. For co-occurrence clustering, repertoires with fewer than 30,000 or more than 120,000 public chains were excluded, along with 4 to 6 repertoires with anomalous nucleotide sharing. TCRdb obtained this table from immuneACCESS and retained in-frame rearrangements with V and J assigned. These tables miss some clones; where compared with another copy, unresolved V genes account for less than half of the shortfall, and the remainder is unexplained. That table supplies the V and J calls and clone size; D and trimming were determined from the DNA. This sample lists 100,000 to 150,000 clones; around 84% were detected once. The ten biggest clones cover around 3% of the sample.

The cohort comprised approximately 700 healthy bone marrow donors. At the time of sampling, every cohort member was nominally healthy, though immune exposures that went unrecorded were likely present. The donor was CMV seropositive and was included in the group of 290 or so seropositive cohort members. Every donor gave a peripheral blood sample, and the peripheral blood mononuclear cells from that sample were used for TCR beta sequencing. Genomic DNA was extracted from the blood cell samples with the Qiagen DNeasy Blood Extraction Kit. Counted from cysteine to phenylalanine, this CDR3 has 15 amino acids. Only the CDR3 region is kept as DNA, spanning 45 bases read in frame from base 1. CDR1 and CDR2 are read off the germline V gene as MNHNS and SASEGT. V and J are truncated by 4 bases and 4 bases respectively, leaving an intervening sequence of 17 bases. This clone was counted once. No cognate antigen has been identified for it. Per-base qualities were not stored, and no clone one base away is much larger.

The chain was built from TRBV6-1 and TRBJ2-7; confidence is insufficient to name the D gene. Specimen: PBMCs. This clonotype originated in a woman in her late teens or twenties in good health and CMV-seropositive. The sequenced DNA is TGTGCCAGCAGTGCTCTGGCCCACCCCAATTACGAGCAGTACTTC. Translation gives CASSALAHPNYEQYF.